What follows are 31 T cell receptor beta chains derived from one specimen sequenced in a study of blood T cell repertoires in COVID-19. The protocol was immunoSEQ multiplex PCR, while the TCRdb copy is restricted to in-frame clones and leaves out a portion. The table lists some 250,000 clones, around 81% of them singletons, with around 2.9% in the top ten. Sequencing was carried out using peripheral blood. The receptors here all came from a woman aged 60 to 75 with active or convalescent COVID-19.

This chain links TRBV12-5 with TRBJ2-2, with D possibly being TRBD2 (6 bases). V gave up 4 bases and J gave up 3 bases, with 21 bases separating them. Per the germline V gene, CDR1 is LGHNT and CDR2 is FRNRAP. The length of the CDR3 is 18 residues. The chain's CDR3 is CASGSPRSPDYYTGELFF. The CDR3 DNA reads as TGTGCTAGTGGTTCCCCACGATCACCGGACTACTACACCGGGGAGCTGTTTTTT.

The chain has TRBV9 and TRBJ1-3, with a possible D match to TRBD1 (5 bases). The germline V gene encodes CDR1 SGDLS and CDR2 YYNGEE. This CDR3 spans 16 amino acids. With 1 base removed from V and 0 bases from J, the gap between germline ends came to 11 bases. CDR3 region: CASSVRGSGSGNTIYF. For the CDR3, the DNA is TGTGCCAGCAGCGTAAGGGGTAGTGGCTCTGGAAACACCATATATTTT. Looking up the rest from reference TRBV9 and TRBJ1-3 gives the full variable domain: DSGVTQTPKHLITATGQRVTLRCSPRSGDLSVYWYQQSLDQGLQFLIQYYNGEERAKGNILERFSAQQFPDLHSELNLSSLELGDSALYFCASSVRGSGSGNTIYFGEGSWLTVV.

This clone appeared a few times. The chain carries TRBV19 and TRBJ1-6; no clear D. Germline CDR1 is LNHDA and CDR2 is SQIVND (reference sequence). Trimming cost V 5 bases and J 0 bases, with 8 bases left between them. The CDR3 is 15 residues long. In DNA, the CDR3 is TGTGCCAGTAGTCTACTGAGCTCCTATAATTCACCCCTCCACTTT. Amino acid sequence: CASSLLSSYNSPLHF.

The table lists this clone with a few counts. The chain has TRBV5-1 and TRBJ2-5; TRBD2 matches at 9 bases. Germline CDR1 SGHRS, CDR2 YFSETQ. The CDR3 consists of 17 residues. V lost 4 bases, J lost 3 bases, and 13 bases stayed unmatched. The CDR3 nucleotides are TGCGCCAGCAGCCCCCTTGGGGGTAGCGGGGGCGAAGAGACCCAGTACTTC. It specifies CASSPLGGSGGEETQYF.

This clone has a single count. The chain recombines TRBV19 with TRBJ2-7; D gene uncertain. Trimming shortened V by 5 bases and J by 3 bases, and 11 bases separated the two germline ends. The CDR3 has 13 amino acids. CDR1 and CDR2 from the germline V gene are LNHDA and SQIVND (reference sequence). In nucleotides, the CDR3 is TGTGCCAGTAGTCCCCGAGGATTCTACGAGCAGTACTTC. It specifies CASSPRGFYEQYF.

A few counts support this clone. J is TRBJ1-6 and V is TRBV5-1, with 7 bases matching TRBD1. From germline, CDR1 is SGHRS and CDR2 YFSETQ. The CDR3 loop spans 15 amino acids. Trimming at V came to 4 bases and at J to 6 bases, leaving 7 bases not matched to a gene. CDR3 coding DNA: TGCGCCAGCAGCCCGGACAGGCCGCGTAATTCACCCCTCCACTTT. Residues: CASSPDRPRNSPLHF.

The chain is built from TRBV7-2 and TRBJ1-1; D is uncertain. V lost 0 bases and J lost 7, with 9 bases in between. From germline, CDR1 is SGHTA and CDR2 FQGNSA. The CDR3 covers 13 residues. The CDR3 is CASSLAPEREAFF. CDR3 nucleotides: TGTGCCAGCAGCTTAGCCCCGGAGCGTGAAGCTTTCTTT.

A word on this clone: A read error may account for a junction end that differs from germline. The rearrangement joins TRBV19 to TRBJ1-5; tentative D call: TRBD1 (5 bases). CDR1 and CDR2 (germline): LNHDA, SQIVND (reference sequence). The CDR3 is made up of 14 amino acids. CDR3: CAISRRGGDQPQHF. In DNA, the CDR3 is TGTGCCATTAGTAGGCGGGGAGGGGATCAGCCCCAGCATTTT.

J is TRBJ2-2 and V is TRBV2; 10 bases line up with TRBD1. The CDR3 is made up of 16 amino acids. Trimming at V came to 6 bases and at J to 0 bases, leaving 4 bases not matched to a gene. Germline V gene data show CDR1 as SNHLY and CDR2 as FYNNEI. The CDR3 DNA reads as TGTGCCAGCAGGCCGGGACAGGGGTCGAACACCGGGGAGCTGTTTTTT. Its translation: CASRPGQGSNTGELFF.

The J gene is TRBJ2-7, the V gene TRBV6-5, with TRBD2 matching over 7 bases. The junction had 6 bases not matched to a gene; V was cut back by 6 bases and J by 7 bases. CDR3 length equals 12 residues. Germline V gives CDR1 MNHEY, CDR2 SVGAGI. As DNA, the CDR3 is TGTGCCAGCAGGGGGGGGACGGAGGAGCAGTACTTC. As protein: CASRGGTEEQYF.

V and J are TRBV9 and TRBJ1-5; 10 bases match TRBD1. This CDR3 region has 15 residues. The V gene end was trimmed by 4 bases and the J gene end by 5 bases; junction bases not matched to a gene: 6. Germline CDR1 is SGDLS and CDR2 is YYNGEE. The CDR3 spells CASSLSGTGDQPQHF. Here the CDR3 DNA reads TGTGCCAGCAGCCTCTCCGGGACAGGGGATCAGCCCCAGCATTTT.

The chain links TRBV7-8 to TRBJ1-4; tentative D call: TRBD1 (5 bases). V lost 3 bases and J 8 bases, leaving 10 bases between the germline ends. The CDR3 is 13 amino acids. The V gene's germline CDR1 is SGHVS and CDR2 FQNEAQ. This CDR3 reads CASSFRAGEKLFF. The CDR3 coding sequence is TGTGCCAGCAGCTTCAGGGCGGGGGAAAAACTGTTTTTT.

V is TRBV3-1 (or the pseudogene TRBV3-2) and J is TRBJ1-5; D unclear. V shed 1 base and J shed 7 bases, with 11 bases lying between them. Looked up from germline, CDR1 is LGHDT and CDR2 is YNNKEL (reference sequence). This CDR3 has 14 residues. The CDR3 loop reads CASSQGGEEQPQHF. The CDR3 DNA reads TGTGCCAGCAGCCAAGGTGGGGAGGAGCAGCCCCAGCATTTT.

The chain has TRBV5-4 and TRBJ2-1; 11 bases fit TRBD2. The germline V gene encodes CDR1 SGHNT and CDR2 YYREEE (reference sequence). V gave up 4 bases and J gave up 0 bases; unmatched junction bases: 9. CDR3 length equals 18 residues. CDR3 region: CASSRDSGGAISYNEQFF. CDR3 sequence (DNA): TGTGCCAGCAGCAGGGATAGCGGGGGGGCCATCTCCTACAATGAGCAGTTCTTC.

The rearrangement joins TRBV18 to TRBJ2-2, with 12 nucleotides matching TRBD1. This CDR3 spans 17 amino acids. V dropped 2 bases and J dropped 0; count of bases not matched to a gene: 1. The germline V gene has CDR1 KGHSH and CDR2 LQKENI. CDR3: CASSPGTGGSNTGELFF. The CDR3 DNA reads TGTGCCAGCTCACCAGGGACAGGGGGCTCGAACACCGGGGAGCTGTTTTTT.

The rearrangement joins TRBV7-9 to TRBJ2-6; 9 nucleotides agree with TRBD1. This CDR3 has 16 residues. The germline V gene encodes CDR1 SEHNR and CDR2 FQNEAQ (reference sequence). V shed 5 bases and J 3 bases; nucleotides not matched to a gene: 5. The CDR3 DNA follows: TGTGCCAGCAGCAACAGGGGGCGGGTTGGGGCCAACGTCCTGACTTTC. Translation: CASSNRGRVGANVLTF.

This clone showed up just a few times. The chain combines TRBV27 with TRBJ1-6; 7 nucleotides agree with TRBD1. Losses at the gene ends were 6 bases for V and 8 bases for J; bases not matched to a gene: 10. Germline V gene data show CDR1 as MNHEY and CDR2 as SMNVEV (reference sequence). The CDR3 is 15 residues long. CDR3 bases: TGTGCCAGCAGAGACCTGACAGGGAGGTATTCACCCCTCCACTTT. This codes for CASRDLTGRYSPLHF.

The chain combines TRBV7-3 with TRBJ2-3, with 7 nucleotides matching TRBD2. The CDR3 loop spans 15 amino acids. CDR1 SGHTA and CDR2 FQGTGA come from the germline V gene. The V and J ends lost 1 base and 1 base, in that order; junction bases with no gene match: 2. The CDR3 DNA reads as TGTGCCAGCAGCTTAAAAGCGGGGCGCACAGATACGCAGTATTTT. Protein: CASSLKAGRTDTQYF.

The chain has TRBV27 and TRBJ2-3; 11 positions agree with TRBD1. The CDR3 has 15 residues. Germline loops: CDR1 MNHEY, CDR2 SMNVEV (reference sequence). The V gene end was trimmed by 6 bases and the J gene end by 3 bases; junction bases not matched to a gene: 5. This CDR3 is CASSRTGGETDTQYF. The CDR3 DNA reads as TGTGCCAGCAGCCGGACAGGGGGCGAAACAGATACGCAGTATTTT.

The V call is TRBV7-8, the J call TRBJ1-2; TRBD1 agrees at 7 bases. Trimming at V came to 1 base and at J to 4 bases, leaving 6 bases not matched to a gene. The CDR3 totals 15 residues. Per the germline V gene, CDR1 is SGHVS and CDR2 is FQNEAQ. The CDR3 spells CASSLETGWVYGYTF. The DNA of the CDR3 is TGTGCCAGCAGCTTAGAGACAGGGTGGGTCTATGGCTACACCTTC.

The rearrangement uses TRBV20-1 and TRBJ1-5; D gene uncertain. Trimming removed 3 bases from V and 6 bases from J, with 12 bases in between. Germline assignment: CDR1 DFQATT and CDR2 SNEGSKA (reference sequence). The CDR3 sequence is 13 residues long. The CDR3 is CSASPGEGQPQHF. CDR3 DNA sequence: TGCAGTGCTAGTCCCGGGGAGGGTCAGCCCCAGCATTTT.

The rearrangement links TRBV29-1 to TRBJ1-6; TRBD1 is a possible D gene (6 bases). The germline V and J ends were trimmed by 5 bases and 7 bases, with 12 bases remaining between them. Germline V gene lookup returns CDR1 SQVTM and CDR2 ANQGSEA. This CDR3 has 13 residues. CDR3 bases: TGCAGCGTTTATGCAGGGGACAATTCACCCCTCCACTTT. Translation gives CSVYAGDNSPLHF.

This rearrangement joins TRBV7-9 to TRBJ2-3, with TRBD2 matching over 8 bases. After removal of 1 base from V and 2 bases from J, the junction contained 8 bases not matched to a gene. This CDR3 has 17 amino acids. Germline values: CDR1 SEHNR, CDR2 FQNEAQ (reference sequence). For the CDR3, the DNA is TGTGCCAGCAGCTTAGACCGCGGGGGGCCCTCCACAGATACGCAGTATTTT. Amino acid sequence: CASSLDRGGPSTDTQYF.

DNA of the CDR3: TGTGCCAGCAGCCCACTGACAGGGGCAAACACCGGGGAGCTGTTTTTT. It encodes CASSPLTGANTGELFF. The chain has TRBV11-3 and TRBJ2-2, with 8 positions matching TRBD1. The J segment lost 2 bases and the V segment lost 5 bases, leaving 7 bases of the junction unmatched. CDR3 length: 16 residues. Per the germline V gene, CDR1 is SGHNT and CDR2 is YENEEA. Full variable domain (missing parts from reference TRBV11-3 and TRBJ2-2): EAGVVQSPRYKIIEKKQPVAFWCNPISGHNTLYWYLQNLGQGPELLIRYENEEAVDDSQLPKDRFSAERLKGVDSTLKIQPAELGDSAVYLCASSPLTGANTGELFFGEGSRLTVL.

The rearrangement links TRBV9 to TRBJ2-7; D is perhaps TRBD1 (5 bases). CDR1 SGDLS and CDR2 YYNGEE come from the germline V gene. The CDR3 is 16 residues long. V lost 4 bases, J lost 0 bases, and 17 bases lay in between. The CDR3 DNA reads TGTGCCAGCAGCACCCAAGCCGACAGAAGCTCCTACGAGCAGTACTTC. Its translation is CASSTQADRSSYEQYF.

This clone was observed many times. The chain has TRBV19 and TRBJ1-1; 7 bases agree with TRBD1. The germline CDR1 and CDR2 sequences are LNHDA and SQIVND (reference sequence). This CDR3 comprises 15 residues. V lost 2 bases to trimming and J lost 6 bases; unmatched junction nucleotides: 9. The CDR3, as DNA: TGTGCCAGTAGTATATCCCAGAGACAGGGTGCTGAAGCTTTCTTT. This translates into CASSISQRQGAEAFF.

The chain is built from TRBV7-3 and TRBJ2-3; a possible D gene is TRBD2 (5 bases). The CDR3 sequence is 15 residues long. Germline CDR1 is SGHTA and CDR2 is FQGTGA. V was clipped by 5 bases and J by 0 bases, with 12 bases between them. Written as DNA, the CDR3 is TGTGCCAGCAGCACCGGCAGCGGTAGCACAGATACGCAGTATTTT. Its protein product is CASSTGSGSTDTQYF.

The chain uses TRBV7-8 and TRBJ2-7; 9 bases are a match to TRBD1. The CDR3 loop spans 16 amino acids. Germline-derived CDR1 and CDR2 are SGHVS and FQNEAQ. The ends lost 3 bases at V and 2 bases at J; junction bases unmatched: 8. CDR3 amino acids: CASSFRGGQGTYEQYF. The CDR3 DNA reads TGTGCCAGCAGCTTCAGGGGGGGACAGGGAACCTACGAGCAGTACTTC.

The chain employs TRBV27 and TRBJ1-2; unclear D gene. V lost 3 bases and J 4 bases, leaving 6 bases between the germline ends. Per germline, CDR1 MNHEY and CDR2 SMNVEV (reference sequence). The CDR3 runs to 12 residues. This CDR3 is CASSFSGYGYTF. The CDR3 coding sequence is TGTGCCAGCAGTTTTTCAGGCTATGGCTACACCTTC.

This chain connects TRBV2 to TRBJ1-3; perhaps TRBD1 as D (5 bases). Germline V gives CDR1 SNHLY, CDR2 FYNNEI. Deletions cut 6 bases from V and 2 bases from J, with 20 bases between. The CDR3 runs to 17 residues. The CDR3 sequence: CASRPTLLGGPGNTIYF. Here the CDR3 DNA reads TGTGCCAGCAGGCCTACCCTACTGGGGGGACCTGGAAACACCATATATTTT.

This clone came up a few times. The CDR3: CASSVVVRRWLYNEQFF. CDR3 bases: TGTGCCAGCAGCGTAGTCGTCAGGAGGTGGCTTTACAATGAGCAGTTCTTC. This chain uses TRBV9 with TRBJ2-1; a possible D gene is TRBD2 (5 bases). The CDR3 has 17 residues. The germline V gene has CDR1 SGDLS and CDR2 YYNGEE. Trimming pared 0 bases from V and 4 bases from J, leaving 17 bases between.